This TCR beta chain comes out of a study of blood T cell repertoires in COVID-19. Study-level background: Sites across the United States, Italy and Spain contributed samples from acute and convalescent COVID-19.

V was pared by 6 bases and J by 1 base, with 13 bases between. This CDR3 is built from 16 residues. Germline-derived CDR1 and CDR2 are LNHDA and SQIVND (reference sequence). Original handling: Quantification of nucleated cells was approximated via reference gene primer amplification. Libraries were prepared by immunoSEQ multiplex PCR; TCRdb keeps only in-frame clonotypes and omits some of them. The V and J calls and clone size come from that table; D and trimming were worked out from the DNA. Of 73,000 or so clones listed, more than 60% are singletons. The clonotype was recovered from a man aged 55 to 69 with acute or convalescent COVID-19. The sequencing sample was made of peripheral blood. The chain is built from TRBV19 and TRBJ2-6, with D tentatively TRBD1 (7 bases). The CDR3, as DNA: TGTGCCAGTAGGCGGCAGGGGGGATCTGGGGCCAACGTCCTGACTTTC. Residues: CASRRQGGSGANVLTF.